The 6 T cell receptor beta chains below all came from one sample that was sequenced in a study of blood T cell repertoires in COVID-19. Sequencing was performed with immunoSEQ multiplex PCR; in TCRdb, only in-frame clones are kept and a portion is missing. The sample carries just over 80,000 clones, roughly 82% recorded once. Sequenced input: peripheral blood. The receptors derive from a woman older than 75 with active or convalescent COVID-19.

The rearrangement links TRBV5-1 to TRBJ1-2; no clear D gene. Germline lookup yields CDR1 SGHRS and CDR2 YFSETQ. This CDR3 is built from 13 residues. V lost 0 bases and J lost 4, with 7 bases in between. The CDR3 reads CASSLEQSYGYTF. The CDR3 coding sequence is TGCGCCAGCAGCTTGGAACAGAGCTATGGCTACACCTTC. Filled out from reference TRBV5-1 and TRBJ1-2, the complete variable domain reads KAGVTQTPRYLIKTRGQQVTLSCSPISGHRSVSWYQQTPGQGLQFLFEYFSETQRNKGNFPGRFSGRQFSNSRSEMNVSTLELGDSALYLCASSLEQSYGYTFGSGTRLTVV.

This clone has only one observation. The chain recombines TRBV3-1 (or the pseudogene TRBV3-2) with TRBJ1-2; D is perhaps TRBD1 (6 bases). V was shortened by 4 bases and J by 2 bases, with 11 bases between the two germline ends. The CDR3 is made up of 14 amino acids. CDR1 LGHDT and CDR2 YNNKEL come from the germline V gene (reference sequence). The CDR3 bases are TGTGCCAGCAGCCCAGGGCAGGGGAACTATGGCTACACCTTC. It translates to CASSPGQGNYGYTF.

The DNA of the CDR3 is TGTGCCAGTAGTAGGGGGCAAGGGCCTCCCTCCTACGAGCAGTACTTC. Encoded protein: CASSRGQGPPSYEQYF. This rearrangement joins TRBV19 to TRBJ2-7; a weak D match, TRBD1 (6 bases). The CDR3 consists of 16 residues. V dropped 4 bases and J dropped 0 bases, with 16 bases sitting between them. Germline V gene sequence: CDR1 LNHDA, CDR2 SQIVND (reference sequence).

This chain links TRBV30 with TRBJ1-6; D remains unclear. Trimming took 0 bases from V and 0 from J, leaving 9 bases between them. Per germline, CDR1 GTSNPN and CDR2 SVGIG (reference sequence). The CDR3 sequence is 16 residues long. CDR3 amino acids: CAWSVHGSSYNSPLHF. For the CDR3, the DNA is TGTGCCTGGAGTGTACACGGGAGCTCCTATAATTCACCCCTCCACTTT.

The V call is TRBV24-1, the J call TRBJ2-1, with 12 bases aligning to TRBD2. The V and J ends lost 3 bases and 10 bases, in that order; junction bases with no gene match: 0. The germline V gene has CDR1 KGHDR and CDR2 SFDVKD. The CDR3 is 13 amino acids. This chain's CDR3 is CATSDLAGGEQFF. CDR3 DNA: TGTGCCACCAGTGATCTAGCGGGGGGGGAGCAGTTCTTC.

The gene calls are TRBV18 and TRBJ1-2, with D perhaps TRBD1 (5 bases). CDR1 and CDR2 (germline): KGHSH, LQKENI. V lost 5 bases and J lost 5, with 21 bases in between. CDR3 length equals 16 residues. The CDR3 nucleotides read TGTGCCAGCTCAACTGACTCGGGGAGGGACGGTTATGGCTACACCTTC. Translated: CASSTDSGRDGYGYTF.